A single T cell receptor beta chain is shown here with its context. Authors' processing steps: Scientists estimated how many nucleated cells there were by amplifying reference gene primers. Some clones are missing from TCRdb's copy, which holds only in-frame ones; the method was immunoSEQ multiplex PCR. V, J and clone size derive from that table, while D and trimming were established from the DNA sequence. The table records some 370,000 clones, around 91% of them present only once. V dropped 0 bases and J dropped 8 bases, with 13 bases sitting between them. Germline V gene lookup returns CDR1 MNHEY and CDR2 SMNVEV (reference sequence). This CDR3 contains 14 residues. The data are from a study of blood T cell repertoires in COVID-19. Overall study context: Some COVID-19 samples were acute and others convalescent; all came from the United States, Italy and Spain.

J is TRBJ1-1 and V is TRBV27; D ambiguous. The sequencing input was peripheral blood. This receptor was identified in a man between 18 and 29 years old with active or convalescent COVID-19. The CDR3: CASSLSFPPREAFF. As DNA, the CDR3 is TGTGCCAGCAGTTTATCTTTTCCCCCCAGGGAAGCTTTCTTT.